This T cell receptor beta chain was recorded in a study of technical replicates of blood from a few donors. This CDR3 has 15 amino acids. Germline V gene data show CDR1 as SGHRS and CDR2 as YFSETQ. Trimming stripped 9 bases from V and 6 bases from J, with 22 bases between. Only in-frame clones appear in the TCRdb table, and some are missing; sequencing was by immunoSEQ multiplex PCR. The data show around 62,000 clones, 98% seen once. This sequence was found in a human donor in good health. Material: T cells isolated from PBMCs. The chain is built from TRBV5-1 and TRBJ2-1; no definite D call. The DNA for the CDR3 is TGCGCCACCGCTCCTAATAATTCTCCCTTCAATGAGCAGTTCTTC. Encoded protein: CATAPNNSPFNEQFF.